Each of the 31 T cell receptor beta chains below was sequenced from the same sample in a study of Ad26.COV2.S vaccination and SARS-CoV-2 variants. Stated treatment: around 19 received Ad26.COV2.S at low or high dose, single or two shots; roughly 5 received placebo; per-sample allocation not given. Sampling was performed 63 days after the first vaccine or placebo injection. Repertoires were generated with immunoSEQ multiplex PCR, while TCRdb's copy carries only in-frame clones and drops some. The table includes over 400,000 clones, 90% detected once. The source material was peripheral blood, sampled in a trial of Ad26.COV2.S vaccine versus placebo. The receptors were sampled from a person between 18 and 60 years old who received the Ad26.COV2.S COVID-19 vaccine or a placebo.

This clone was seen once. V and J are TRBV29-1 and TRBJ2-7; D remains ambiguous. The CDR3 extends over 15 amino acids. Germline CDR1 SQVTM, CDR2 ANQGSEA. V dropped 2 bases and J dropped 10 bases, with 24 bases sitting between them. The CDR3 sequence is CSVEWVVGQLKGQYF. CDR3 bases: TGCAGCGTTGAATGGGTAGTCGGTCAGTTAAAGGGTCAGTACTTC.

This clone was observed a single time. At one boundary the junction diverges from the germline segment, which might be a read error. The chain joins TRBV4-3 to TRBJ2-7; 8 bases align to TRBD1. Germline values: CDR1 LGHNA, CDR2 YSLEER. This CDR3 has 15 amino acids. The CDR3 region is CTSRPGGRGSYEQYF. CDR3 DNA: TGCACCAGCCGGCCAGGGGGCAGGGGCTCCTACGAGCAGTACTTC.

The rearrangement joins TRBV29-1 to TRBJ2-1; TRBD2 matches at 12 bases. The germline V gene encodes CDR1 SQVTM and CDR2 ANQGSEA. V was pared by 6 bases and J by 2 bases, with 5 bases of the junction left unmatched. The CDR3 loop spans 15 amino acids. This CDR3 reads CSVPRTSGTYNEQFF. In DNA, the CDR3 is TGCAGCGTGCCGAGGACTAGCGGGACCTACAATGAGCAGTTCTTC.

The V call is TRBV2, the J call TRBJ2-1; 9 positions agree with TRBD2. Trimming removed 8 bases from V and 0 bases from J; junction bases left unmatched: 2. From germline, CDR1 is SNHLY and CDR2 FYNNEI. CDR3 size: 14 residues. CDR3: CASLAGLSYNEQFF. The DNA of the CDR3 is TGTGCCAGCCTAGCGGGGCTCTCCTACAATGAGCAGTTCTTC.

The CDR3 bases are TGTGCCAGCAGCCAAGCCGGGACGGGGTTCTTC. Translation: CASSQAGTGFF. The rearrangement links TRBV3-1 (or the pseudogene TRBV3-2) to TRBJ2-1; D is possibly TRBD1 or TRBD2 (5 bases each). Germline loops: CDR1 LGHDT, CDR2 YNNKEL (reference sequence). Trimming stripped 1 base from V and 15 bases from J, with 10 bases between. The CDR3 sequence is 11 residues long.

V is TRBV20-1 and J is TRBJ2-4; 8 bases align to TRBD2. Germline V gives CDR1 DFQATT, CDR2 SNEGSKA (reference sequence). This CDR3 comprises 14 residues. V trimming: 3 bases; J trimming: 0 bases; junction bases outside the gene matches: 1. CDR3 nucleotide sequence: TGCAGTGCTAGTCTAGCGGGAGCCAAAAACATTCAGTACTTC. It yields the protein CSASLAGAKNIQYF.

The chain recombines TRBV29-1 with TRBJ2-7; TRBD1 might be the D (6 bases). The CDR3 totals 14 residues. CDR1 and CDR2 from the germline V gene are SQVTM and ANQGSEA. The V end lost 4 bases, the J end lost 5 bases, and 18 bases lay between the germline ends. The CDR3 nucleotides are TGCAGCGTTGGGGCCCGGGACACGGGCCACGAGCAGTACTTC. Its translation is CSVGARDTGHEQYF.

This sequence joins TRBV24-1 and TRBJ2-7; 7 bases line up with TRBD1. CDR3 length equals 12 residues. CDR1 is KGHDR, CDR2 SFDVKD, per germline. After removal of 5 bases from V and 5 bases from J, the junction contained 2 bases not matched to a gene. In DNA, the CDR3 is TGTGCCACCAGTGGCGACAGGGACGAGCAGTACTTC. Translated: CATSGDRDEQYF.

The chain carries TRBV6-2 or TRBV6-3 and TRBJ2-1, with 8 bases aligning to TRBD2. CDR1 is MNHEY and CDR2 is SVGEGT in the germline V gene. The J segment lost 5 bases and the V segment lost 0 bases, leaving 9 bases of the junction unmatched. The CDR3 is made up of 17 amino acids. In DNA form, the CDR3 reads TGTGCCAGCAGTTACTCGAAATCGGGAGGGTGGAACAATGAGCAGTTCTTC. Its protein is CASSYSKSGGWNNEQFF.

DNA of the CDR3: TGTGCCAGCATGGTCGGAACGTATGAAAAACTGTTTTTT. Translation gives CASMVGTYEKLFF. V usage is TRBV2 and J usage is TRBJ1-4; D gene ambiguous. From germline, CDR1 is SNHLY and CDR2 FYNNEI. Between the trimmed V and J ends, which lost 7 bases and 6 bases, there was a span of 12 bases. The CDR3 consists of 13 residues.

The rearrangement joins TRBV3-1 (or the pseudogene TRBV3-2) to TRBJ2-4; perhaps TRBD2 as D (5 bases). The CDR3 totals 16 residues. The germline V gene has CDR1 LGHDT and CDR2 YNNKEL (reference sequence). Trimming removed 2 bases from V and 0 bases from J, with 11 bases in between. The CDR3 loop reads CASSQPLGRAKNIQYF. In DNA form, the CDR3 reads TGTGCCAGCAGCCAACCCCTGGGGAGAGCCAAAAACATTCAGTACTTC.

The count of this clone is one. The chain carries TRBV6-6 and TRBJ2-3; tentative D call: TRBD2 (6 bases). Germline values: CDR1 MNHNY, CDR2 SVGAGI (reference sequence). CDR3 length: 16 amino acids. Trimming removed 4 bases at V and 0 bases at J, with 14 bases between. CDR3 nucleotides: TGTGCCAGCAGTTTCAGGGACGGGACTAGCACAGATACGCAGTATTTT. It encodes CASSFRDGTSTDTQYF.

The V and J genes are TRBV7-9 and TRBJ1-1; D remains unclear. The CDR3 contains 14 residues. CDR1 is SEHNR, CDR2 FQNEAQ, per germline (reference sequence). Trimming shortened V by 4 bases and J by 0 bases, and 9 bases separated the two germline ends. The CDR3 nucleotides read TGTGCCAGCAGCTCCGGTTCCATGAACACTGAAGCTTTCTTT. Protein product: CASSSGSMNTEAFF.

CDR3 bases: TGTGCCAGCAGCTCCGATTTCGGGACTGAAGCTTTCTTT. Protein product: CASSSDFGTEAFF. J is TRBJ1-1 and V is TRBV5-4; D not resolved. Trimming took 3 bases from V and 5 from J, leaving 11 bases between them. This CDR3 has 13 residues. Germline CDR1 and CDR2: SGHNT and YYREEE (reference sequence).

DNA of the CDR3: TGTGCCAGCAGTGATCTTACTAGCTCCTACGAGCAGTACTTC. It codes for CASSDLTSSYEQYF. J is TRBJ2-7 and V is TRBV2; weak D call: TRBD2 (5 bases). The CDR3 is 14 residues long. The germline CDR1 and CDR2 sequences are SNHLY and FYNNEI. Trimming stripped 3 bases from V and 0 bases from J, with 9 bases between.

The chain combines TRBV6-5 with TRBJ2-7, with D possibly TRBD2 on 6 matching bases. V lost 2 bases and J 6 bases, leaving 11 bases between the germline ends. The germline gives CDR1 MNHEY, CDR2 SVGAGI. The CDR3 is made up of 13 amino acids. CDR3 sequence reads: CASSYGPGGEQYF. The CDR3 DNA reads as TGTGCCAGCAGTTACGGGCCCGGGGGCGAGCAGTACTTC.

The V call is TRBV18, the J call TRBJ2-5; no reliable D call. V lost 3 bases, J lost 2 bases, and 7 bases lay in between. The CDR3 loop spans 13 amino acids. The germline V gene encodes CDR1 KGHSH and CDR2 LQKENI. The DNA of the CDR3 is TGTGCCAGCTCACCGGCAGTACAAGAGACCCAGTACTTC. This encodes CASSPAVQETQYF.

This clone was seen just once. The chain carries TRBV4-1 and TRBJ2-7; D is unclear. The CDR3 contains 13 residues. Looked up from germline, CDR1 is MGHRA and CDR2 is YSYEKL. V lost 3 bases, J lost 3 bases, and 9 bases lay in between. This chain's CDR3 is CASSQGTNYEQYF. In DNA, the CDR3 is TGCGCCAGCAGCCAGGGCACAAACTACGAGCAGTACTTC.

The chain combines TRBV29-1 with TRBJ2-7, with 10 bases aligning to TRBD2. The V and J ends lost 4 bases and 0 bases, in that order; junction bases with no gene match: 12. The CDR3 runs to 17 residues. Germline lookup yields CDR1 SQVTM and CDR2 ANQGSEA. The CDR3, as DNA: TGCAGCGTTGGTGGCCTAGCGGGAGTCCTCACCTCCTACGAGCAGTACTTC. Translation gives CSVGGLAGVLTSYEQYF.

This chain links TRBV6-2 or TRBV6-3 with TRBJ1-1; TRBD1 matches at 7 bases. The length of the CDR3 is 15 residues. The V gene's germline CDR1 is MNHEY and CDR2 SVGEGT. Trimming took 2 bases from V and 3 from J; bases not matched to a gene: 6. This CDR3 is CASSYQGGDYTEAFF. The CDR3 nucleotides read TGTGCCAGCAGTTACCAGGGGGGGGACTACACTGAAGCTTTCTTT.

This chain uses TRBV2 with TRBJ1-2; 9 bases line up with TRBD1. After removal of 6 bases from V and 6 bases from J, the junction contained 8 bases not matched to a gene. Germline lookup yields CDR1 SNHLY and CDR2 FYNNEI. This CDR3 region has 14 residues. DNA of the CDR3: TGTGCCAGCAGATTGAGGACAGGGGTTAATGGCTACACCTTC. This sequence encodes CASRLRTGVNGYTF.

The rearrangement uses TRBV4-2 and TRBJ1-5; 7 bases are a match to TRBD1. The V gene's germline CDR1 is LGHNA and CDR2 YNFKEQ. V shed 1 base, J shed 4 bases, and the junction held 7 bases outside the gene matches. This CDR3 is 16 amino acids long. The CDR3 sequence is CASSQVLGTANQPQHF. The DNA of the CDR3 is TGTGCCAGCAGCCAAGTACTAGGGACAGCAAATCAGCCCCAGCATTTT.

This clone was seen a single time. The CDR3 here is CASTRQGFGNTIYF. For the CDR3, the DNA is TGTGCCAGCACGAGGCAGGGGTTTGGAAACACCATATATTTT. The V call is TRBV6-5, the J call TRBJ1-3; perhaps TRBD1 as D (6 bases). The CDR3 sequence is 14 residues long. The germline CDR1 and CDR2 sequences are MNHEY and SVGAGI. With 7 bases removed from V and 3 bases from J, the gap between germline ends came to 13 bases.

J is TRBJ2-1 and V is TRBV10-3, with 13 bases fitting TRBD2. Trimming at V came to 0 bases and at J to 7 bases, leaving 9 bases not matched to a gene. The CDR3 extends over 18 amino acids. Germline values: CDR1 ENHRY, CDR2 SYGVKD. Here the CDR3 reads CAISESGLAGDLENEQFF. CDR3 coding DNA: TGTGCCATCAGTGAGTCAGGACTAGCGGGAGATCTGGAAAATGAGCAGTTCTTC.

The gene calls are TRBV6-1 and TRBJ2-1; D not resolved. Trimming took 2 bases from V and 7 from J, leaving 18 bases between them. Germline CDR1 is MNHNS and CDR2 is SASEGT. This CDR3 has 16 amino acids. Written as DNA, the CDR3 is TGTGCCAGCAGTGAATGGGGAAGGAGCTACATGAATGAGCAGTTCTTC. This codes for CASSEWGRSYMNEQFF.

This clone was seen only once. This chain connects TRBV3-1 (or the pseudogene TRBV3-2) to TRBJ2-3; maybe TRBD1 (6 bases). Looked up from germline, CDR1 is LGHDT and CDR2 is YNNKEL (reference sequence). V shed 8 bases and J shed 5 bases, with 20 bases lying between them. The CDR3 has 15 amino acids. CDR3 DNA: TGTGCCAGCGCTATGGTTGGGGGCGCAGGAGATACGCAGTATTTT. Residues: CASAMVGGAGDTQYF.

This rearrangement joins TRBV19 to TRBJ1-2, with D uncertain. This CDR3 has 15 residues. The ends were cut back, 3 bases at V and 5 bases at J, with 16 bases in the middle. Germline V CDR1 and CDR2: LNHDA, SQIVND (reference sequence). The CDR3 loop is CASSILGQDGYGYTF. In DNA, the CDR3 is TGTGCCAGTAGTATTTTGGGCCAGGACGGATATGGCTACACCTTC.

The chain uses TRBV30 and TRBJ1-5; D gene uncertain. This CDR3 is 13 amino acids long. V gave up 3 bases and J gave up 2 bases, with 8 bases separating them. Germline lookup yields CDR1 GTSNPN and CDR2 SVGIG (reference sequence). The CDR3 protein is CAWRSKGNQPQHF. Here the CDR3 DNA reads TGTGCCTGGAGGAGTAAGGGCAATCAGCCCCAGCATTTT.

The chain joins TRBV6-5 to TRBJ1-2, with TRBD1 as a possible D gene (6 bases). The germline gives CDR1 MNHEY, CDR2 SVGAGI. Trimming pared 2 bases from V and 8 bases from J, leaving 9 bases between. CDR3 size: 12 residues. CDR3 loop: CASSYRGTGYTF. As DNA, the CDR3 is TGTGCCAGCAGTTACCGGGGGACAGGCTACACCTTC.

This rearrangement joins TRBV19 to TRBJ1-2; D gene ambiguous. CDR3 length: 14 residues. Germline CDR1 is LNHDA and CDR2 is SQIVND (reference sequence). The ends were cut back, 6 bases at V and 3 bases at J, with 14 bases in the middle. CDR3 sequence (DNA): TGTGCCAGTAGCCCCGGGTCGGCAGACTATGGCTACACCTTC. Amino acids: CASSPGSADYGYTF. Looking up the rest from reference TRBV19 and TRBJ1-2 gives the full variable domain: DGGITQSPKYLFRKEGQNVTLSCEQNLNHDAMYWYRQDPGQGLRLIYYSQIVNDFQKGDIAEGYSVSREKKESFPLTVTSAQKNPTAFYLCASSPGSADYGYTFGSGTRLTVV.

The CDR3 coding sequence is TGTGCCAGCAGCTTAGAAGTGGCCCGGGCCGGAAACACCATATATTTT. Protein product: CASSLEVARAGNTIYF. The chain uses TRBV7-9 and TRBJ1-3; the D is unclear. The germline V gene encodes CDR1 SEHNR and CDR2 FQNEAQ (reference sequence). V lost 1 base to trimming and J lost 4 bases, with 14 bases between them. This CDR3 is built from 16 residues.